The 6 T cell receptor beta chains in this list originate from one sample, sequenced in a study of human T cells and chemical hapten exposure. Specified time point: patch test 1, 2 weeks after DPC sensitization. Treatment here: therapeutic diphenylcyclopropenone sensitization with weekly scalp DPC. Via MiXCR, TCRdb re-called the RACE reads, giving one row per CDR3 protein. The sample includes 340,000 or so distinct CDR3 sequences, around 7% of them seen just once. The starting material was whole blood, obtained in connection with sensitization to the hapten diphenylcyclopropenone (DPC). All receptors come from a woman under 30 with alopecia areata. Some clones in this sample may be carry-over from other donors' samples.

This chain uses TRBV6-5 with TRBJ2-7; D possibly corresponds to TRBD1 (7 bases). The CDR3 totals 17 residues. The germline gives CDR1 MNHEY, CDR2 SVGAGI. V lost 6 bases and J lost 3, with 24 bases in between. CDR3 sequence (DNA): TGTGCCAGCAGCCCCAGGGGGGTGGTCTCGGGGTACTACGAGCAGTACTTC. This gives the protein CASSPRGVVSGYYEQYF.

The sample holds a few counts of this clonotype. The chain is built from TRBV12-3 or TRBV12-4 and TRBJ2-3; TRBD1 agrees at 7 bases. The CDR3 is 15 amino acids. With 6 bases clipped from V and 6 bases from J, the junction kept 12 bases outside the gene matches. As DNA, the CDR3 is TGTGCCAGCAGGTCTAAGACAGGGAGTTTTGATACGCAGTATTTT. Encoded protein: CASRSKTGSFDTQYF.

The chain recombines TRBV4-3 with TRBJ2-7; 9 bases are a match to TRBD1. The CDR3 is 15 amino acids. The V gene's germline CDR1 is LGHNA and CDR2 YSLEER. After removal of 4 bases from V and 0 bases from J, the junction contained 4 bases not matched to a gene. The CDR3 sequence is CASSPGQGPSYEQYF. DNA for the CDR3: TGCGCCAGCAGCCCTGGACAGGGGCCCTCCTACGAGCAGTACTTC.

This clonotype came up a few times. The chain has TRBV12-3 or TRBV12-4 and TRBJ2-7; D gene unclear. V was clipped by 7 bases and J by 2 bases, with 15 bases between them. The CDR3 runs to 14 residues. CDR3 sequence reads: CASKVGRGAYEQYF. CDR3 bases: TGTGCCAGCAAGGTGGGTCGTGGGGCCTACGAGCAGTACTTC.

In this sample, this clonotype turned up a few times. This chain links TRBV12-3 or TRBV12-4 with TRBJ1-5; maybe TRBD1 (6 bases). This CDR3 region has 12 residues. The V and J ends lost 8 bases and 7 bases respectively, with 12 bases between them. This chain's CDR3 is CASGPGEQPQHF. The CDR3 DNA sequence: TGTGCCAGCGGGCCAGGGGAACAGCCCCAGCATTTT.

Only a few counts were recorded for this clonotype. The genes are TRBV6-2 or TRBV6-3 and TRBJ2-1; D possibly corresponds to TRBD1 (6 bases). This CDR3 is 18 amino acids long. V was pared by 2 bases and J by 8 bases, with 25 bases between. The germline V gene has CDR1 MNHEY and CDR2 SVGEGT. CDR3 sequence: CASSYPNPTGSEIDEQFF. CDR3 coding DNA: TGTGCCAGCAGTTACCCGAACCCAACAGGGTCCGAGATCGATGAGCAGTTCTTC.